This T cell receptor (beta chain) is from a study of CD8 T cells in ankylosing spondylitis. General study findings and limits: Within ankylosing spondylitis blood, a TCR beta motif made up of seven to nine highly homologous variants appeared to be characteristic. Previous work reported some of these motif variants in the synovial fluid and blood of reactive arthritis.

TCRdb used MiXCR to reprocess the 5' RACE reads, holding one entry per CDR3 protein. The table records 85,000 to 100,000 distinct CDR3 sequences, roughly 8.3% of them present only once. There are many counts of this clonotype. Its antigen is not known. Between the trimmed V and J ends, which lost 6 bases and 6 bases, there was a span of 12 bases. The CDR3 extends over 13 amino acids. This sequence joins TRBV12-3 or TRBV12-4 and TRBJ1-5; D perhaps matches TRBD1 (6 bases). The sequenced sample was blood, either unsorted or a sorted T cell fraction (not recorded which). This TCR came from a male donor with ankylosing spondylitis or in good health (not recorded which). CDR3 loop: CASSEGGTQPQHF. The DNA for the CDR3 is TGTGCCAGCAGCGAAGGGGGGACTCAGCCCCAGCATTTT.